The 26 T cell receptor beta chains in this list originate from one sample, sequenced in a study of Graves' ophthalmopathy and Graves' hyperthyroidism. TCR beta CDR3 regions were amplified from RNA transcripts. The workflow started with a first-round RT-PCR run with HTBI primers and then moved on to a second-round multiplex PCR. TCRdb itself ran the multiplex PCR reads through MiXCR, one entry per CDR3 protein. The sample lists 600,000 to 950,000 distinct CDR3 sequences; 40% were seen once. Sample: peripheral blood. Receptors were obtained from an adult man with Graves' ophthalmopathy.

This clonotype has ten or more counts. The CDR3 reads CSVLSGIGQPQHF. The CDR3 coding sequence is TGCAGCGTTTTATCAGGAATCGGTCAGCCCCAGCATTTT. The genes are TRBV29-1 and TRBJ1-5, with unresolved D. The V end lost 5 bases, the J end lost 6 bases, and 14 bases lay between the germline ends. Germline V CDR1 and CDR2: SQVTM, ANQGSEA. The CDR3 length is 13 residues.

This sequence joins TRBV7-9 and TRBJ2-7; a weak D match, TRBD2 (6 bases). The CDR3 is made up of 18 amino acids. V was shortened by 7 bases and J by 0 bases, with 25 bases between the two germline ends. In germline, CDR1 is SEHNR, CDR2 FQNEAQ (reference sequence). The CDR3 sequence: CASTSQGSGRYDSYEQYF. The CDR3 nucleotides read TGTGCCAGCACCTCTCAGGGTAGTGGGAGGTATGACTCCTACGAGCAGTACTTC.

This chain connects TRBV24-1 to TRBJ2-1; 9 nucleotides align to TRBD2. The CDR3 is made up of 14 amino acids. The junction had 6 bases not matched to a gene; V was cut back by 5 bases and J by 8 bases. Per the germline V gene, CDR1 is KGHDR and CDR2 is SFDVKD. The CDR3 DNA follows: TGTGCCACCAGTGGTAGCGGGAGCGGCTATGAGCAGTTCTTC. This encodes CATSGSGSGYEQFF.

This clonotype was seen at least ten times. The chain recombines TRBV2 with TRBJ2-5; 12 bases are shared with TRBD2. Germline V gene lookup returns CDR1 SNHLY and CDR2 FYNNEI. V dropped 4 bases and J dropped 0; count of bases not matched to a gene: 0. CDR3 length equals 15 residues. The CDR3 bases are TGTGCCAGCAGTGGACTAGCGGGGGACCAAGAGACCCAGTACTTC. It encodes CASSGLAGDQETQYF.

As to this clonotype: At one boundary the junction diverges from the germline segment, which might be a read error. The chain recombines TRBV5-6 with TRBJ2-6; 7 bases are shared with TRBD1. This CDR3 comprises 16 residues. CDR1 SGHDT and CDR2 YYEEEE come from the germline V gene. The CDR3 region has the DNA TGTGCCAGCAGCTTGGTCGACAGGGCTGGGGTCAACGTCCTGACTTTC. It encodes CASSLVDRAGVNVLTF.

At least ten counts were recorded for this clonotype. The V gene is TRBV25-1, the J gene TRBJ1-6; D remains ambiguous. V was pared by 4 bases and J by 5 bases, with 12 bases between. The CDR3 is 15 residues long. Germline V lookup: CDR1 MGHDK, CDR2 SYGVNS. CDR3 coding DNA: TGTGCCAGCAGTGCCTCGACTGAACATAATTCACCCCTCCACTTT. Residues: CASSASTEHNSPLHF.

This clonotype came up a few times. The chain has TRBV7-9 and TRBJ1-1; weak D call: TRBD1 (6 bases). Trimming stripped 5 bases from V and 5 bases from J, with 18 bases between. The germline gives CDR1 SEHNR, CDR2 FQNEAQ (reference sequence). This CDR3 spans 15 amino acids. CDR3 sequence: CASSQESGASTEAFF. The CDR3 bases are TGTGCCAGCAGCCAAGAGTCGGGGGCGAGTACTGAAGCTTTCTTT.

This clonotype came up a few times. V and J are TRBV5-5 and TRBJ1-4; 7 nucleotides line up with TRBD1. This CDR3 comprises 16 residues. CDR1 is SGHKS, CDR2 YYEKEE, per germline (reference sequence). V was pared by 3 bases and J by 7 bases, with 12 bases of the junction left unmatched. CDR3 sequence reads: CASSSRTTGLGEKLFF. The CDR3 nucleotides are TGTGCCAGCAGCTCACGGACGACAGGGTTAGGTGAAAAACTGTTTTTT.

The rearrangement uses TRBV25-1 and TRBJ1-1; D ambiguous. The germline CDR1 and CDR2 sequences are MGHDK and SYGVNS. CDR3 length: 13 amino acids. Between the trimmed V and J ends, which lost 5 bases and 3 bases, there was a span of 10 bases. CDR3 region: CASSFPQDTEAFF. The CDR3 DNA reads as TGTGCCAGCAGTTTTCCCCAAGACACTGAAGCTTTCTTT.

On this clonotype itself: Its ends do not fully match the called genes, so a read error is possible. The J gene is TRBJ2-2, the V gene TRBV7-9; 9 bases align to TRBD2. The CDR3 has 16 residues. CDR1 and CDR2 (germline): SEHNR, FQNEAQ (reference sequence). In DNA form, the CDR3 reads TGCGCCAGCAGCCAAGATAGCGGGGGATACACCGGGAAGCTGTTTTTT. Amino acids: CASSQDSGGYTGKLFF.

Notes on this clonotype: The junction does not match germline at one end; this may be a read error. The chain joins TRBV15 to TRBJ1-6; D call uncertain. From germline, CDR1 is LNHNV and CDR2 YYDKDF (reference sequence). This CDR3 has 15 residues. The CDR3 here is CTTSKDKGQRTTLHF. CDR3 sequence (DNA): TGTACCACCAGCAAAGATAAAGGCCAGAGAACAACCCTCCACTTT. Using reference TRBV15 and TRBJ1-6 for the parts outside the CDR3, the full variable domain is DAMVIQNPRYQVTQFGKPVTLSCSQTLNHNVMYWYQQKSSQAPKLLFHYYDKDFNNEADTPDNFQSRRPNTSFCFLDIRSPGLGDTAMYLCTTSKDKGQRTTLHFGNGTRLTVT.

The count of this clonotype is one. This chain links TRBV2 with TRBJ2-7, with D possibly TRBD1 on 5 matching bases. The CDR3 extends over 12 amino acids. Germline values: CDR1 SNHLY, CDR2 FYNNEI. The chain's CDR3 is CVTEFQGTEQYF. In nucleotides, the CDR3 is TGTGTCACCGAGTTCCAGGGAACCGAGCAGTACTTC.

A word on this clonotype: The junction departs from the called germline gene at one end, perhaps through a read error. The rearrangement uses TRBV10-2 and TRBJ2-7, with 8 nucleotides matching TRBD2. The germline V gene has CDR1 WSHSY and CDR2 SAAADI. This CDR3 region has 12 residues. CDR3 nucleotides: TGTGCCACACATGCGGGGGGCTACGAGCAGTACTTC. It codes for CATHAGGYEQYF.

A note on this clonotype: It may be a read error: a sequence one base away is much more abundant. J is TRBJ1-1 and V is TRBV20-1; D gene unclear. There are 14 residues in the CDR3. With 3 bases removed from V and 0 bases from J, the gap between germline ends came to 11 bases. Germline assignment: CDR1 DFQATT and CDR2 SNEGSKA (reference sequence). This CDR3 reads CSARSDGMNTEAFF. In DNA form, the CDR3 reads TGCAGTGCTAGGTCGGACGGAATGAACACTGAAGCTTTCTTT.

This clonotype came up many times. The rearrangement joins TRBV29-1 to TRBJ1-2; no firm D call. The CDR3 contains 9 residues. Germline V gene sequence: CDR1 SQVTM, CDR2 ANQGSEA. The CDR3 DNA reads TGCAGTCTTGGGGATGGCTACACCTTC. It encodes CSLGDGYTF.

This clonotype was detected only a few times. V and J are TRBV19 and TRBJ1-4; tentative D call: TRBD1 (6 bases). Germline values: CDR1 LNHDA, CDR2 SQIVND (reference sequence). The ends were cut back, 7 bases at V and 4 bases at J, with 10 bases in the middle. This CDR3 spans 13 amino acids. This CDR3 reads CASTGQNNEKLFF. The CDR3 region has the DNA TGTGCCAGTACCGGACAGAATAATGAAAAACTGTTTTTT.

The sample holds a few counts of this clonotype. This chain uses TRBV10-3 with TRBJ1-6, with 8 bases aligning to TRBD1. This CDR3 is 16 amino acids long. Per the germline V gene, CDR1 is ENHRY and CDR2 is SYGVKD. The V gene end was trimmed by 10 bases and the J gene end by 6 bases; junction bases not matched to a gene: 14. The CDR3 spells CASSPQGGGGNSPLHF. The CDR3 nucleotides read TGTGCCAGCAGCCCACAGGGGGGGGGGGGTAATTCACCCCTCCACTTT.

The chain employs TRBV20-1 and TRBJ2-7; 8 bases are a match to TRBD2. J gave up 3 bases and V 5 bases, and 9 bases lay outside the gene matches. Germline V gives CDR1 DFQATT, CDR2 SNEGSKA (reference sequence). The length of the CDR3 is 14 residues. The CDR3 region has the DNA TGCAGTGCTCAAACGGGGACTAGGCTCTACGAGCAGTACTTC. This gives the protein CSAQTGTRLYEQYF.

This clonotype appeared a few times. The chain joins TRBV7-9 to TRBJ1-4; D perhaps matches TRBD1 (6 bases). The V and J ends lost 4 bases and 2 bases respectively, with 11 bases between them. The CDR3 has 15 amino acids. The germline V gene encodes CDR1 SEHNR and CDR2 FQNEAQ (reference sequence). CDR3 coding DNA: TGTGCCAGCAGCTCAAGGGGGGTGACTAATGAAAAACTGTTTTTT. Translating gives CASSSRGVTNEKLFF.

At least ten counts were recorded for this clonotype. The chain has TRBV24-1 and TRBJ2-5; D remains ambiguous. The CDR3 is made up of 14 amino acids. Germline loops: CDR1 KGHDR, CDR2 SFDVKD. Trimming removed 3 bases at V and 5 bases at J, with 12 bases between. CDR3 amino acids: CATSDMGSKETQYF. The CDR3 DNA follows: TGTGCCACCAGTGATATGGGGTCGAAGGAGACCCAGTACTTC.

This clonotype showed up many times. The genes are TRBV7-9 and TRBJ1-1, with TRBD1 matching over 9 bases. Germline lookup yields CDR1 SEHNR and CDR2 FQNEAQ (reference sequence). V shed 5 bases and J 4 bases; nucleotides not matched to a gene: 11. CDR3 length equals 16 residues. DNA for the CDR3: TGTGCCAGCAGCCTGTTGTCGGGACAGGGCGGCACTGAAGCTTTCTTT. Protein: CASSLLSGQGGTEAFF. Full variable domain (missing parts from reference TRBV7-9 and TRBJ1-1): DTGVSQNPRHKITKRGQNVTFRCDPISEHNRLYWYRQTLGQGPEFLTYFQNEAQLEKSRLLSDRFSAERPKGSFSTLEIQRTEQGDSAMYLCASSLLSGQGGTEAFFGQGTRLTVV.

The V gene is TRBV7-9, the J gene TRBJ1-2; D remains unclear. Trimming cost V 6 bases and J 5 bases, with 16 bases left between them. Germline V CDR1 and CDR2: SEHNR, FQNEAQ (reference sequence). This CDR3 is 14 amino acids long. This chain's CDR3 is CASSAGFGRYGYTF. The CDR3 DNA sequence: TGTGCCAGCAGTGCCGGTTTCGGGAGGTATGGCTACACCTTC. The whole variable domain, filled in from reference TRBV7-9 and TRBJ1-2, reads DTGVSQNPRHKITKRGQNVTFRCDPISEHNRLYWYRQTLGQGPEFLTYFQNEAQLEKSRLLSDRFSAERPKGSFSTLEIQRTEQGDSAMYLCASSAGFGRYGYTFGSGTRLTVV.

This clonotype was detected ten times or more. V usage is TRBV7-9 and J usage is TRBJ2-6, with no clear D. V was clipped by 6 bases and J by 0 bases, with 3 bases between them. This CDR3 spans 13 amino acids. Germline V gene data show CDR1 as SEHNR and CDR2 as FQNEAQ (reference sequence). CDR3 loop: CASSGSGANVLTF. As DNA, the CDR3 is TGTGCCAGCAGTGGCTCTGGGGCCAACGTCCTGACTTTC.

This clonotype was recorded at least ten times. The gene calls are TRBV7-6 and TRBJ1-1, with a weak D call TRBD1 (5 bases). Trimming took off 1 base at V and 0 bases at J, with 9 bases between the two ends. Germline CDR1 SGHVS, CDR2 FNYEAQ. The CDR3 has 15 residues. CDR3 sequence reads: CASSLEQGVNTEAFF. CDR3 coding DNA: TGTGCCAGCAGCTTAGAGCAGGGTGTGAACACTGAAGCTTTCTTT.

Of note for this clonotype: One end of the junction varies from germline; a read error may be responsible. For the CDR3, the DNA is TGTGCCAGCAGCTTAGAGGGTGCGGGAGCTGGAAACGAGCAGCACTTC. Translation: CASSLEGAGAGNEQHF. This rearrangement joins TRBV11-2 to TRBJ2-7; 7 nucleotides agree with TRBD2. Germline V CDR1 and CDR2: SGHAT, FQNNGV. This CDR3 region has 16 residues. Full variable domain (rest looked up from reference TRBV11-2 and TRBJ2-7): EAGVAQSPRYKIIEKRQSVAFWCNPISGHATLYWYQQILGQGPKLLIQFQNNGVVDDSQLPKDRFSAERLKGVDSTLKIQPAKLEDSAVYLCASSLEGAGAGNEQHFGPGTRLTVT.

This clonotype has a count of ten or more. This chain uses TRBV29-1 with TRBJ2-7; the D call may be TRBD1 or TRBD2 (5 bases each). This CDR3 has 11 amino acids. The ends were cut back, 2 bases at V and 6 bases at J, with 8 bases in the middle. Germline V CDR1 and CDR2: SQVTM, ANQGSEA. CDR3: CSVEQGAEQYF. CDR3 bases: TGCAGCGTTGAACAGGGAGCCGAGCAGTACTTC.